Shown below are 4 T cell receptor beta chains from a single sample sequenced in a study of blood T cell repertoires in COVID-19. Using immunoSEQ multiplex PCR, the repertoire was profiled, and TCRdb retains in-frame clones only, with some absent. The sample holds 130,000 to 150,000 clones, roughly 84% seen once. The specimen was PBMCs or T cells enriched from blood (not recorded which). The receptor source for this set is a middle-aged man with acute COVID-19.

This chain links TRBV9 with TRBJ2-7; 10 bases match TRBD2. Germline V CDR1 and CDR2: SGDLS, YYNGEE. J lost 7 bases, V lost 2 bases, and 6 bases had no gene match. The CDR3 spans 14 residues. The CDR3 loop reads CASSVSGRAQEQYF. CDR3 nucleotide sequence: TGTGCCAGCAGCGTCAGCGGGAGGGCGCAAGAGCAGTACTTC.

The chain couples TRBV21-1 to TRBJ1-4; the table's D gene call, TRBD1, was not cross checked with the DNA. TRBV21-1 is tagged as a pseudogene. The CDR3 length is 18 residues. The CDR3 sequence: CASSSDNTGAPTNEKLFF. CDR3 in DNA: TGTGCCAGCAGCTCCGATAACACAGGGGCGCCAACTAATGAAAAACTGTTTTTT.

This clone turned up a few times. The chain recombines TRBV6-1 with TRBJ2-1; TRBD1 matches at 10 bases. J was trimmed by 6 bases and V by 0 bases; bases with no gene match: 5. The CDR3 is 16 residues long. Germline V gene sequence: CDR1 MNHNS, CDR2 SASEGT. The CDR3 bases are TGTGCCAGCAGTGAAGCCCCGGGACAGGGGATCAATGAGCAGTTCTTC. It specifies CASSEAPGQGINEQFF.

The chain's CDR3 is CASSISVRNTEAFF. In nucleotides, the CDR3 is TGTGCCAGTAGTATCTCCGTGCGGAACACTGAAGCTTTCTTT. V and J are TRBV19 and TRBJ1-1; no firm D call. Between the trimmed V and J ends, which lost 3 bases and 1 base, there was a span of 9 bases. The germline V gene encodes CDR1 LNHDA and CDR2 SQIVND (reference sequence). The CDR3 covers 14 residues.